Each of the 20 T cell receptor beta chains below was sequenced from the same sample in a study of cytomegalovirus exposure and HLA in healthy donors. Libraries were prepared by immunoSEQ multiplex PCR; TCRdb keeps only in-frame clonotypes and omits some of them. The sample consists of approximately 110,000 clones, about 93% of them appearing once. The specimen sequenced was PBMCs. These receptors were collected from a woman aged 18-29 years in good health and CMV-seronegative.

The rearrangement joins TRBV9 to TRBJ2-1; 7 bases agree with TRBD1. The CDR3 has 17 residues. Trimming removed 4 bases from V and 0 bases from J; junction bases left unmatched: 10. Germline assignment: CDR1 SGDLS and CDR2 YYNGEE. The CDR3 bases are TGTGCCAGCAGCAAAAACCTACAGGGGTTCTCCTACAATGAGCAGTTCTTC. This translates into CASSKNLQGFSYNEQFF.

This chain connects TRBV6-1 to TRBJ1-3; TRBD1 is a possible D gene (5 bases). CDR3 length: 15 amino acids. Trimming stripped 6 bases from V and 0 bases from J, with 12 bases between. Germline CDR1 and CDR2: MNHNS and SASEGT. The CDR3 DNA is TGTGCCAGCAGACCGACAGAGAACTCTGGAAACACCATATATTTT. Translating it yields CASRPTENSGNTIYF.

This chain links TRBV28 with TRBJ2-1; TRBD2 aligns across 8 bases. Germline V gene sequence: CDR1 MDHEN, CDR2 SYDVKM. The CDR3 totals 15 residues. After removal of 2 bases from V and 8 bases from J, the junction contained 8 bases not matched to a gene. The CDR3: CASSLAGGNRDEQFF. In DNA form, the CDR3 reads TGTGCCAGCAGTTTAGCGGGAGGTAACAGAGATGAGCAGTTCTTC.

This rearrangement joins TRBV25-1 to TRBJ2-2; 12 bases line up with TRBD2. This CDR3 has 17 residues. Trimming cost V 4 bases and J 1 base; bases outside gene matches: 4. Germline-derived CDR1 and CDR2 are MGHDK and SYGVNS. The CDR3 region is CASSVGLAGMNTGELFF. In nucleotides, the CDR3 is TGTGCCAGCAGTGTCGGACTAGCGGGAATGAACACCGGGGAGCTGTTTTTT.

The CDR3 is CAWSTGTSYNSPLHF. CDR3 in DNA: TGTGCCTGGAGTACAGGGACCTCCTATAATTCACCCCTCCACTTT. The chain uses TRBV30 and TRBJ1-6; possible D gene TRBD1, 6 bases. The length of the CDR3 is 15 residues. The germline CDR1 and CDR2 sequences are GTSNPN and SVGIG (reference sequence). V was shortened by 2 bases and J by 0 bases, with 8 bases between the two germline ends. Full variable domain (rest looked up from reference TRBV30 and TRBJ1-6): SQTIHQWPATLVQPVGSPLSLECTVEGTSNPNLYWYRQAAGRGLQLLFYSVGIGQISSEVPQNLSASRPQDRQFILSSKKLLLSDSGFYLCAWSTGTSYNSPLHFGNGTRLTVT.

The chain has TRBV14 and TRBJ2-7; maybe TRBD1 (6 bases). Between the trimmed V and J ends, which lost 2 bases and 7 bases, there was a span of 18 bases. The CDR3 runs to 15 residues. Germline CDR1 reads SGHDN; CDR2 reads FVKESK. Here the CDR3 reads CASSQTLQGPLEQYF. As DNA, the CDR3 is TGTGCCAGCAGCCAAACTTTGCAGGGGCCTTTGGAGCAGTACTTC.

The chain combines TRBV9 with TRBJ2-7; 9 bases map to TRBD1. Trimming cost V 3 bases and J 2 bases; bases outside gene matches: 9. The CDR3 runs to 16 residues. Per germline, CDR1 SGDLS and CDR2 YYNGEE. This CDR3 is CASSAAGTGSPYEQYF. Here the CDR3 DNA reads TGTGCCAGCAGCGCCGCCGGGACAGGGTCCCCCTACGAGCAGTACTTC.

This clone was seen just once. CDR3 in amino acids: CASSLGQGFGNTIYF. The DNA for the CDR3 is TGTGCCAGCAGCTTAGGACAGGGGTTTGGAAACACCATATATTTT. V and J are TRBV7-9 and TRBJ1-3, with 8 nucleotides matching TRBD1. CDR1 and CDR2 from the germline V gene are SEHNR and FQNEAQ (reference sequence). This CDR3 is built from 15 residues. Germline trimming cut 1 base from V and 3 bases from J; bases unmatched to any gene: 2.

This clone occurred once. The CDR3 nucleotides are TGTGCCAGCCACTGGGCCGGGAACACTGAAGCTTTCTTT. Translated: CASHWAGNTEAFF. The chain is built from TRBV5-6 and TRBJ1-1; D is undetermined. Germline V gene lookup returns CDR1 SGHDT and CDR2 YYEEEE. This CDR3 region has 13 residues. Trimming stripped 7 bases from V and 1 base from J, with 11 bases between.

The chain has TRBV30 and TRBJ1-4; 8 nucleotides agree with TRBD1. CDR1 and CDR2 from the germline V gene are GTSNPN and SVGIG (reference sequence). The CDR3 runs 16 residues. With V trimmed by 3 bases and J by 6 bases, 12 bases remained unmatched. The CDR3 sequence is CAWRAPDRVLHEKLFF. The CDR3 DNA is TGTGCCTGGAGGGCTCCGGACAGGGTTCTACATGAAAAACTGTTTTTT.

J is TRBJ1-4 and V is TRBV9, with D possibly TRBD1 on 5 matching bases. Trimming cost V 0 bases and J 7 bases, with 10 bases left between them. Germline V gene lookup returns CDR1 SGDLS and CDR2 YYNGEE. CDR3 length: 14 residues. In DNA form, the CDR3 reads TGTGCCAGCAGCGTAGAAGGGGCCGGTGAAAAACTGTTTTTT. Translated: CASSVEGAGEKLFF. Variable domain in full (rest from reference TRBV9 and TRBJ1-4): DSGVTQTPKHLITATGQRVTLRCSPRSGDLSVYWYQQSLDQGLQFLIQYYNGEERAKGNILERFSAQQFPDLHSELNLSSLELGDSALYFCASSVEGAGEKLFFGSGTQLSVL.

This chain links TRBV6-1 with TRBJ2-2; 7 bases are a match to TRBD2. Per germline, CDR1 MNHNS and CDR2 SASEGT. The CDR3 totals 13 residues. The V segment lost 1 base and the J segment 7 bases; nucleotides outside the gene matches: 0. The CDR3 bases are TGTGCCAGCAGTGAAGAGCGGGGCGGGGAGCTGTTTTTT. Amino acid sequence: CASSEERGGELFF.

The chain combines TRBV28 with TRBJ2-1, with D unresolved. CDR1 is MDHEN and CDR2 is SYDVKM in the germline V gene. V was pared by 10 bases and J by 0 bases, with 16 bases between. The CDR3 spans 15 residues. The CDR3 DNA sequence: TGTGCCACCAGACAAGGCGGTCTCTCCTACAATGAGCAGTTCTTC. Translated, it gives CATRQGGLSYNEQFF.

The chain uses TRBV4-1 and TRBJ1-5; 9 bases map to TRBD1. This CDR3 spans 14 amino acids. From germline, CDR1 is MGHRA and CDR2 YSYEKL. The ends lost 3 bases at V and 4 bases at J; junction bases unmatched: 1. CDR3 coding DNA: TGCGCCAGCAGCCAGGGACAGGGTAATCAGCCCCAGCATTTT. Its protein is CASSQGQGNQPQHF.

V is TRBV7-9 and J is TRBJ2-1; D remains unclear. The CDR3 has 15 residues. Germline CDR1 SEHNR, CDR2 FQNEAQ (reference sequence). V dropped 1 base and J dropped 0 bases, with 7 bases sitting between them. Here the CDR3 DNA reads TGTGCCAGCAGCTTAGGCCAGGTCTCCTACAATGAGCAGTTCTTC. This sequence encodes CASSLGQVSYNEQFF.

V gene TRBV27 combines with J gene TRBJ1-1; D is unclear. The CDR3 runs to 15 residues. Germline CDR1 and CDR2: MNHEY and SMNVEV (reference sequence). V was pared by 9 bases and J by 2 bases, with 19 bases between. The CDR3 sequence is CARPHCGQTNTEAFF. For the CDR3, the DNA is TGTGCCAGGCCCCATTGTGGTCAGACAAACACTGAAGCTTTCTTT.

The gene calls are TRBV5-1 and TRBJ1-2, with 7 bases aligning to TRBD1. This CDR3 comprises 15 residues. V trimming: 0 bases; J trimming: 0 bases; junction bases outside the gene matches: 2. Germline CDR1 reads SGHRS; CDR2 reads YFSETQ. CDR3 loop: CASSLGDSPNYGYTF. The CDR3 nucleotides are TGCGCCAGCAGCTTGGGGGACAGCCCTAACTATGGCTACACCTTC.

J is TRBJ2-3 and V is TRBV19, with 9 bases aligning to TRBD1. After removal of 7 bases from V and 4 bases from J, the junction contained 6 bases not matched to a gene. The CDR3 covers 14 residues. The germline V gene encodes CDR1 LNHDA and CDR2 SQIVND (reference sequence). The CDR3 spells CASKDTGGADTQYF. The CDR3 coding sequence is TGTGCCAGTAAGGACACAGGGGGCGCAGATACGCAGTATTTT.

This chain uses TRBV14 with TRBJ2-7; TRBD2 matches at 8 bases. The V and J ends lost 1 base and 12 bases, in that order; junction bases with no gene match: 17. The V gene's germline CDR1 is SGHDN and CDR2 FVKESK. This CDR3 spans 16 amino acids. In DNA, the CDR3 is TGTGCCAGCAGCCAAGTAGGGGGACTAGGGCAGGACCGTGTGTACTTC. Protein product: CASSQVGGLGQDRVYF.

The rearrangement uses TRBV19 and TRBJ2-1, with a weak D call TRBD1 (5 bases). Germline loops: CDR1 LNHDA, CDR2 SQIVND (reference sequence). The CDR3 runs 13 residues. V was clipped by 4 bases and J by 6 bases, with 10 bases between them. CDR3 nucleotide sequence: TGTGCCAGTAGTACAGGGATTGGCAATGAGCAGTTCTTC. Its protein is CASSTGIGNEQFF.